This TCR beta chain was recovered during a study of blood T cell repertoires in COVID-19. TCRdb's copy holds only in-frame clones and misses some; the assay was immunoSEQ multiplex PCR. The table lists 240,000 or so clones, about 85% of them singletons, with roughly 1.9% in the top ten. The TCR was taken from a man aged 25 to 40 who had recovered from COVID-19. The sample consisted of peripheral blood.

CDR3 nucleotides: TGTGCCAGCAGCGAACAGGGTGTCGGCGATCAGCCCCAGCATTTT. Protein: CASSEQGVGDQPQHF. The rearrangement links TRBV7-9 to TRBJ1-5, with D possibly TRBD1 on 6 matching bases. The CDR3 contains 15 residues. The V gene's germline CDR1 is SEHNR and CDR2 FQNEAQ (reference sequence). Trimming cost V 5 bases and J 5 bases, with 16 bases left between them.